This TCR beta chain is from a study of cytomegalovirus exposure and HLA in healthy donors. Study outcomes and limitations: Generally TCR sequences proved uncommon, though certain public TCRs appeared in numerous donors. In a later analysis, at a false discovery rate of 0.05, 16,951 TCR beta sequences matched HLA alleles. Most of the TCR beta V segments (in an earlier analysis) were productive either about 87% or about 30% of the time.

At the time of sampling, donors were nominally healthy, though unrecorded immune exposures were likely. CDR1 SGHRS and CDR2 YFSETQ come from the germline V gene. With V trimmed by 2 bases and J by 4 bases, 6 bases remained unmatched. The CDR3 totals 15 residues. Of note for this clone: The antigen is not known.

Primers included in the PCR were 60 Vbeta and 13 Jbeta primers. Sequenced by immunoSEQ multiplex PCR; TCRdb stores in-frame clones only, minus some. Altogether about 180,000 clones are present, around 73% being singletons, with the ten largest covering over 2%. Sample: PBMCs. This chain joins TRBV5-1 and TRBJ2-1, with TRBD1 matching 7 bases. The receptor was isolated from a man aged 55-75 years in good health and CMV-seronegative. The CDR3 nucleotides read TGCGCCAGCAGCTTACAGGGGAGTGGGTACAATGAGCAGTTCTTC. Translation: CASSLQGSGYNEQFF.